The rows below give T cell receptor beta chains drawn from one sample of a study of early T cells in non-severe SARS-CoV-2 infection. TCRdb used MiXCR to reprocess the 5' RACE reads, holding one entry per CDR3 protein. This table has 65,000 to 90,000 distinct CDR3 sequences, around an eighth appearing once. The specimen was whole blood. Receptor source: an adult who was a healthcare worker with PCR-confirmed SARS-CoV-2 infection or an uninfected control (not recorded which). Each CDR3 is given with its conserved first and last residue. The D gene is left open where the match is weak. Size values are once, few and many counts, or a class for expanded clones, and some rows have none.

J gene,V gene,clone size,D gene,CDR3 protein,CDR3 DNA
TRBJ2-7,TRBV11-2,few,TRBD1,CASSRDSSLSYEQYF,TGTGCCAGCAGCCGGGACAGCAGCCTCTCCTACGAGCAGTACTTC
TRBJ2-1,TRBV24-1,few,NA,CATSVGGAVNEQFF,TGTGCCACCAGTGTGGGGGGAGCCGTTAATGAGCAGTTCTTC
TRBJ2-7,TRBV20-1,few,NA,CSARDLSSLYEQYF,TGCAGTGCTAGAGATCTGAGCAGCTTGTACGAGCAGTACTTC
TRBJ2-2,TRBV7-9,many,NA,CASTLRDTGELFF,TGTGCCAGCACCCTGAGGGATACCGGGGAGCTGTTTTTT
TRBJ2-3,TRBV28,few,NA,CAGQSGGGTDTQYF,TGTGCCGGCCAATCCGGGGGCGGCACAGATACGCAGTATTTT
TRBJ1-6,TRBV7-9,few,NA,CASSLESSPLHF,TGTGCCAGCAGCTTAGAATCTTCACCCCTCCACTTT
TRBJ1-5,TRBV19,many,TRBD1,CASSRDRNSNQPQHF,TGTGCCAGTAGTAGGGACAGAAATAGCAATCAGCCCCAGCATTTT
TRBJ2-1,TRBV12-3/TRBV12-4,few,TRBD2,CASSPRTSGGGSEQFF,TGTGCCAGCAGTCCCCGGACTAGCGGTGGAGGGAGTGAGCAGTTCTTC
TRBJ2-3,TRBV18,few,NA,CASSPLPGTDTQYF,TGTGCCAGCTCACCCTTGCCCGGCACAGATACGCAGTATTTT
TRBJ1-1,TRBV20-1,many,TRBD1,CSATDRGLNTEAFF,TGCAGTGCAACCGACAGGGGTTTGAACACTGAAGCTTTCTTT
TRBJ2-7,TRBV20-1,few,TRBD1,CSAHRDSLYEQYF,TGCAGTGCCCACCGGGACAGCCTCTACGAGCAGTACTTC
TRBJ1-2,TRBV9,many,NA,CASSAGRQGNGYTF,TGTGCCAGCAGTGCGGGGCGCCAGGGGAACGGCTACACCTTC
TRBJ2-1,TRBV7-9,NA,TRBD2,CASSLAGGPVREQFF,TGTGCCAGCAGCCTAGCGGGAGGGCCGGTACGAGAGCAGTTCTTC
TRBJ2-1,TRBV10-3,NA,TRBD1,CAISPGQGTNEQFF,TGTGCCATCTCGCCGGGACAGGGAACCAATGAGCAGTTCTTC
TRBJ2-7,TRBV12-3/TRBV12-4,few,TRBD2,CASSRTGLAGAEQYF,TGTGCCAGCAGTCGAACGGGACTAGCGGGAGCCGAGCAGTACTTC
TRBJ2-3,TRBV12-3/TRBV12-4,few,NA,CASSPLAYTDTQYF,TGTGCCAGCAGTCCCCTAGCCTACACAGATACGCAGTATTTT
TRBJ1-2,TRBV3-1,few,TRBD1,CASSHLDRRYNGYTF,TGTGCCAGCAGCCATCTGGACAGGAGGTATAATGGCTACACCTTC
TRBJ2-7,TRBV29-1,many,TRBD2,CSVPRLAGGTRHEQYF,TGCAGCGTTCCACGACTAGCGGGAGGCACTCGGCACGAGCAGTACTTC
TRBJ1-1,TRBV5-4,few,TRBD1,CASSFGDRGEAFF,TGTGCCAGCAGCTTCGGGGACAGGGGTGAAGCTTTCTTT
TRBJ1-6,TRBV7-2,NA,TRBD1,CASSFPGQPNSPLHF,TGTGCCAGCAGCTTTCCGGGACAGCCTAATTCACCCCTCCACTTT
TRBJ2-1,TRBV29-1,NA,TRBD2,CSVRTSGRGEQFF,TGCAGCGTTCGGACTAGCGGGAGAGGTGAGCAGTTCTTC
TRBJ1-2,TRBV20-1,NA,TRBD1,CSVPRRGPYGYTF,TGCAGTGTCCCCCGGAGGGGGCCTTATGGCTACACCTTC
TRBJ2-7,TRBV6-1,NA,NA,CASSTGTEGYEQYF,TGTGCCAGCTCTACCGGGACGGAGGGCTACGAGCAGTACTTC
TRBJ1-1,TRBV29-1,few,TRBD1,CSDNNRGQGNTEAFF,TGCAGCGACAACAATCGGGGACAGGGGAACACTGAAGCTTTCTTT
TRBJ1-2,TRBV20-1,NA,TRBD1,CSAAQGVEENYGYTF,TGCAGTGCTGCACAGGGGGTCGAGGAGAACTATGGCTACACCTTC
TRBJ1-5,TRBV7-2,many,TRBD1,CASSLGQGVQPQHF,TGTGCCAGCAGCTTAGGTCAGGGGGTTCAGCCCCAGCATTTT
TRBJ2-5,TRBV27,few,NA,CASSLSDTWETQYF,TGTGCCAGCAGTTTATCCGACACGTGGGAGACCCAGTACTTC
TRBJ2-1,TRBV29-1,many,TRBD1,CSVQGANAYNEQFF,TGCAGCGTACAGGGGGCGAACGCCTACAATGAGCAGTTCTTC
TRBJ2-4,TRBV12-3/TRBV12-4,NA,TRBD1,CASSPGTGAGFGNIQYF,TGTGCCAGCAGTCCCGGGACAGGGGCCGGATTTGGAAACATTCAGTACTTC
TRBJ2-4,TRBV28,few,NA,CASSLTKNIQYF,TGTGCCAGCAGTCTAACCAAAAACATTCAGTACTTC
TRBJ2-1,TRBV6-5,NA,NA,CASSYSYTGEQFF,TGTGCCAGCAGTTACTCCTATACTGGGGAGCAGTTCTTC
TRBJ2-1,TRBV6-2/TRBV6-3,NA,NA,CASSYVRNEQFF,TGTGCCAGCAGTTACGTTCGGAATGAGCAGTTCTTC
TRBJ2-1,TRBV29-1,NA,NA,CSVGRNYNEQFF,TGCAGCGTCGGGAGAAACTACAATGAGCAGTTCTTC
TRBJ1-5,TRBV20-1,few,NA,CSASDRSNQPQHF,TGCAGTGCTTCCGACAGGAGCAATCAGCCCCAGCATTTT
TRBJ2-2,TRBV12-3/TRBV12-4,NA,NA,CASRFQGTGELFF,TGTGCCAGCAGGTTTCAGGGCACCGGGGAGCTGTTTTTT
TRBJ2-7,TRBV18,once,TRBD1,CASSPEVGQAHEQYF,TGTGCCAGCTCACCAGAAGTGGGACAGGCGCACGAGCAGTACTTC
TRBJ2-5,TRBV2,few,NA,CASSSLARETQYF,TGTGCCAGCAGCAGTCTAGCGCGGGAGACCCAGTACTTC
TRBJ1-2,TRBV20-1,few,NA,CSARKGRTSYGYTF,TGCAGTGCCAGGAAAGGACGGACTAGCTATGGCTACACCTTC
TRBJ1-3,TRBV18,many,NA,CASSPSQGSSGNTIYF,TGTGCCAGCTCACCCTCCCAGGGAAGCTCTGGAAACACCATATATTTT
TRBJ2-7,TRBV12-3/TRBV12-4,few,TRBD2,CASSSSSGSYEQYF,TGTGCCAGCAGTTCCTCTAGCGGGAGTTATGAGCAGTACTTC
TRBJ2-7,TRBV6-2/TRBV6-3,NA,NA,CASSLLGGGYEQYF,TGTGCCAGCAGTTTACTAGGGGGAGGCTACGAGCAGTACTTC
TRBJ2-7,TRBV29-1,NA,TRBD2,CSVEVGLAGTYEQYF,TGCAGCGTTGAAGTCGGTCTAGCGGGAACCTACGAGCAGTACTTC
TRBJ2-1,TRBV7-2,few,NA,CASSLETGSNEQFF,TGTGCCAGCAGCTTAGAGACCGGGTCGAATGAGCAGTTCTTC